This TCR beta chain was sequenced for a study of cytomegalovirus exposure and HLA in healthy donors. Notes on the study in general: Researchers catalogued under 200 TCR beta chains as cytomegalovirus-associated. Across donors, sequencing depth was assumed by presence/absence analyses to be roughly uniform. TCR sequences were mostly rare, though some public TCRs occurred in many donors.

The PCR employed 60 Vbeta primers together with 13 Jbeta primers. The data were produced by immunoSEQ multiplex PCR, yet TCRdb's version contains in-frame clones alone and is incomplete. Among about 120,000 clones listed, about four fifths were seen once. With respect to this clone: Antigen unknown.

CDR3 size: 13 residues. Germline V gives CDR1 SGHAT, CDR2 FQNNGV. V was clipped by 5 bases and J by 11 bases; unmatched bases: 8. This clonotype was obtained from a man aged 18-30 years in good health and CMV-seronegative. The sample was PBMCs. This chain links TRBV11-2 with TRBJ2-1, with 8 bases that match TRBD2. CDR3 residues: CASSPTGLVKQFF. The CDR3 DNA reads TGTGCCAGCAGCCCAACGGGACTAGTCAAGCAGTTCTTC.